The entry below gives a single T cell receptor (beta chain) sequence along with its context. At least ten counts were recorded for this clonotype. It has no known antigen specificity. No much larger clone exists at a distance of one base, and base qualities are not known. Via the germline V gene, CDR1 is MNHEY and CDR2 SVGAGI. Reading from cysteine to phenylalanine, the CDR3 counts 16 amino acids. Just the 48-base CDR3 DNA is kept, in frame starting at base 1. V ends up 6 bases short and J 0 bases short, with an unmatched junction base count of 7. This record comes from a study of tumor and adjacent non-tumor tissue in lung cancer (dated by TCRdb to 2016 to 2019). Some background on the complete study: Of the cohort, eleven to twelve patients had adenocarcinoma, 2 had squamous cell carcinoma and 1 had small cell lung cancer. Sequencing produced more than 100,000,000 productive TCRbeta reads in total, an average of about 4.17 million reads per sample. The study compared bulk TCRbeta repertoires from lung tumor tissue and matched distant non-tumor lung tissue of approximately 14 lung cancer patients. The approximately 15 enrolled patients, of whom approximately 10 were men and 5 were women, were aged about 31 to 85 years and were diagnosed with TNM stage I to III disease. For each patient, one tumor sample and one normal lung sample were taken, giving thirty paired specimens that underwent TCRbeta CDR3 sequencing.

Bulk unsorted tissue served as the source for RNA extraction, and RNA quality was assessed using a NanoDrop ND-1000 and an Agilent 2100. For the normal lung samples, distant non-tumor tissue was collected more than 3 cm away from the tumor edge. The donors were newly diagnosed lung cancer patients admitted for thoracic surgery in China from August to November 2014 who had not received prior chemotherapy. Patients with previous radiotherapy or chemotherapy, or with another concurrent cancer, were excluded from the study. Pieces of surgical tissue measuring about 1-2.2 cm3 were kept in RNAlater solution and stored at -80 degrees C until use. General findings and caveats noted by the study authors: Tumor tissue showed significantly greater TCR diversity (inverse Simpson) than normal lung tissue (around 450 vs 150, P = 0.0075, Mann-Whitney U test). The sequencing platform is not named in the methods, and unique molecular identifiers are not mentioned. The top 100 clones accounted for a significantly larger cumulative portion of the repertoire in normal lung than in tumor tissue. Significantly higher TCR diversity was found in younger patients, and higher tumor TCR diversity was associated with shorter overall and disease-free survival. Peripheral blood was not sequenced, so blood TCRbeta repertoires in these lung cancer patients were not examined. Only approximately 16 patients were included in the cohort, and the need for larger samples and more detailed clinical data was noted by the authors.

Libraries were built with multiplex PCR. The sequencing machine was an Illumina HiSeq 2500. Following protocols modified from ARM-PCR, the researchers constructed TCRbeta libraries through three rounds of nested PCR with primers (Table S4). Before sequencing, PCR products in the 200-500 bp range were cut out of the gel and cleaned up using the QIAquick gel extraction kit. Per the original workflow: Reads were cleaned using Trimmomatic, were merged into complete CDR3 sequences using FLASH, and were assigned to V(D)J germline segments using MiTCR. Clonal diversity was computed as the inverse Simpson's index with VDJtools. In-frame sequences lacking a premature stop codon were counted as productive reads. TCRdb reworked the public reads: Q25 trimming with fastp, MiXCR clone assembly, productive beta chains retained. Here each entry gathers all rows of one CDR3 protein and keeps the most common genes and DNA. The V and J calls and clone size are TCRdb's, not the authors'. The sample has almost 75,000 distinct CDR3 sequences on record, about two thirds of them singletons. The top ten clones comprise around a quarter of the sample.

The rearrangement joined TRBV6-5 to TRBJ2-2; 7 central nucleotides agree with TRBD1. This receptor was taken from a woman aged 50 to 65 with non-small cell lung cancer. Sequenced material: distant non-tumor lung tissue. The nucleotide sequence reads TGTGCCAGCAGCCGACGACAGGGTCCGAACACCGGGGAGCTGTTTTTT. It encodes CASSRRQGPNTGELFF.